The 13 T cell receptor beta chains listed next were all sequenced from one sample in a study of long-term antiretroviral therapy in people with HIV. The libraries were made with immunoSEQ v3.0 at survey level. Repertoires were generated with immunoSEQ multiplex PCR, while TCRdb's copy carries only in-frame clones and drops some. The sample consists of some 23,000 clones, around 79% of them appearing once. Sequencing used unsorted PBMCs, obtained 1.2 years after starting antiretroviral therapy. Receptor source: a woman in her 40s with HIV.

The V gene is TRBV4-3, the J gene TRBJ1-2; no definite D call. Germline-derived CDR1 and CDR2 are LGHNA and YSLEER. The CDR3 runs 15 residues. V lost 0 bases, J lost 4 bases, and 12 bases lay in between. CDR3 region: CASSQDPDGRYGYTF. The CDR3 DNA reads as TGCGCCAGCAGCCAAGATCCGGACGGACGCTATGGCTACACCTTC.

The chain has TRBV5-1 and TRBJ1-2; D might be TRBD1 (5 bases). This CDR3 is built from 15 residues. The V end was cut by 7 bases, the J end by 0 bases, with 16 bases between. Germline lookup yields CDR1 SGHRS and CDR2 YFSETQ. CDR3 residues: CASFEGGDANYGYTF. The CDR3 DNA reads as TGCGCCAGCTTTGAGGGCGGGGACGCTAACTATGGCTACACCTTC.

The V and J genes are TRBV19 and TRBJ2-3; D might be TRBD2 (6 bases). Germline V gene lookup returns CDR1 LNHDA and CDR2 SQIVND (reference sequence). Between the trimmed V and J ends, which lost 5 bases and 3 bases, there was a span of 18 bases. This CDR3 is built from 16 residues. The CDR3 loop reads CASSFDWEVITDTQYF. CDR3 DNA sequence: TGTGCCAGTAGTTTTGATTGGGAGGTTATTACAGATACGCAGTATTTT.

The gene calls are TRBV5-1 and TRBJ2-1, with 7 bases aligning to TRBD2. There are 14 residues in the CDR3. The V gene end was trimmed by 7 bases and the J gene end by 2 bases; junction bases not matched to a gene: 6. Germline V gives CDR1 SGHRS, CDR2 YFSETQ. The CDR3 DNA is TGCGCCAGCTCCGGCGGGAGCCCCTACAATGAGCAGTTCTTC. Encoded protein: CASSGGSPYNEQFF.

The rearrangement uses TRBV6-5 and TRBJ2-7; 7 nucleotides line up with TRBD1. V trimming: 3 bases; J trimming: 3 bases; junction bases outside the gene matches: 8. CDR1 MNHEY and CDR2 SVGAGI come from the germline V gene. The CDR3 covers 15 residues. The CDR3 region has the DNA TGTGCCAGCAGTTATGATTCGACAGGGATCTACGAGCAGTACTTC. Its translation is CASSYDSTGIYEQYF.

The J gene is TRBJ2-2, the V gene TRBV5-1; 10 nucleotides align to TRBD1. The length of the CDR3 is 16 residues. Looked up from germline, CDR1 is SGHRS and CDR2 is YFSETQ. Trimming at V came to 1 base and at J to 5 bases, leaving 5 bases not matched to a gene. This CDR3 is CASSLRPGQGTGELFF. The DNA for the CDR3 is TGCGCCAGCAGCTTGAGACCGGGACAGGGGACCGGGGAGCTGTTTTTT.

The rearrangement uses TRBV30 and TRBJ1-1; TRBD1 might be the D (6 bases). This CDR3 comprises 15 residues. The V gene lost 3 bases and the J gene lost 4 bases, with 18 bases spanning the gap. CDR1 GTSNPN and CDR2 SVGIG come from the germline V gene (reference sequence). CDR3 sequence: CAWSPYPGEGTEAFF. CDR3 DNA: TGTGCCTGGAGCCCTTACCCAGGGGAAGGCACTGAAGCTTTCTTT.

The rearrangement uses TRBV27 and TRBJ1-4, with D possibly TRBD1 on 5 matching bases. V shed 5 bases and J shed 1 base, with 14 bases lying between them. The germline gives CDR1 MNHEY, CDR2 SMNVEV (reference sequence). This CDR3 has 16 residues. The CDR3 sequence: CASSPVGGGTNEKLFF. The DNA of the CDR3 is TGTGCCAGCAGTCCGGTGGGGGGGGGAACTAATGAAAAACTGTTTTTT.

The rearrangement joins TRBV5-1 to TRBJ2-4; tentative D call: TRBD1 (6 bases). V was pared by 4 bases and J by 2 bases, with 10 bases between. Germline CDR1 and CDR2: SGHRS and YFSETQ. The CDR3 covers 14 residues. CDR3 in DNA: TGCGCCAGCAGCCTTACAGGGCCCAAAAACATTCAGTACTTC. As protein: CASSLTGPKNIQYF.

This chain joins TRBV30 and TRBJ2-7; D remains unclear. From germline, CDR1 is GTSNPN and CDR2 SVGIG (reference sequence). The CDR3 totals 14 residues. Between the trimmed V and J ends, which lost 2 bases and 4 bases, there was a span of 15 bases. CDR3: CAWSSTWTSYEQYF. CDR3 nucleotide sequence: TGTGCCTGGAGTTCCACTTGGACCAGTTACGAGCAGTACTTC.

The rearrangement joins TRBV5-4 to TRBJ2-5, with D possibly being TRBD2 (6 bases). The V and J ends lost 0 bases and 4 bases respectively, with 16 bases between them. Germline lookup yields CDR1 SGHNT and CDR2 YYREEE (reference sequence). This CDR3 has 16 residues. The CDR3 reads CASSLGLAPSVETQYF. The CDR3 nucleotides read TGTGCCAGCAGCTTGGGGCTAGCGCCGTCGGTAGAGACCCAGTACTTC.

CDR3 bases: TGTGCCAGCAGCGTGGGGGGGTATCGCGAGCAGTACTTC. Translated: CASSVGGYREQYF. The chain joins TRBV5-6 to TRBJ2-7, with TRBD2 matching 7 bases. The CDR3 runs 13 residues. Trimming removed 4 bases from V and 6 bases from J; junction bases left unmatched: 7. Germline CDR1 and CDR2: SGHDT and YYEEEE.

This clone was detected only once. The gene calls are TRBV9 and TRBJ1-2; TRBD1 agrees at 7 bases. The CDR3 totals 13 residues. V lost 4 bases, J lost 3 bases, and 3 bases stayed unmatched. CDR1 and CDR2 (germline): SGDLS, YYNGEE. The CDR3 DNA reads as TGTGCCAGCAGCCCCGGGACAGACTATGGCTACACCTTC. Translated, it gives CASSPGTDYGYTF.